This entry features one T cell receptor beta chain sequence. The sample originates from a study of blood T cell repertoires in COVID-19. Looking at the study overall: The study drew acute and convalescent COVID-19 samples from the United States, Italy and Spain. T cells, B-cell-depleted T cells, or PBMCs supplied cDNA or gDNA.

As handled by the study authors: Estimation of nucleated cell counts relied on the amplification of reference gene primers. Method: immunoSEQ multiplex PCR; TCRdb's copy keeps in-frame clones and lacks some. The DNA was the basis for D and trimming; V, J and clone size are from that table. Of roughly 30,000 clones in the sample, more than 70% were seen once. Trimming cost V 3 bases and J 8 bases, with 13 bases left between them. There are 13 residues in the CDR3. Sequenced material: peripheral blood. The rearrangement uses TRBV12-3 or TRBV12-4 and TRBJ1-2; possible D gene TRBD1, 6 bases. The sequence derives from a human donor in a cohort sampled during active COVID-19. The CDR3 sequence: CASSLQGLGGYTF. DNA for the CDR3: TGTGCCAGCAGTTTGCAGGGGCTCGGAGGCTACACCTTC.